This T cell receptor beta chain was recorded in a study of shared clonotypes between healthy human individuals. Study-level results: The naive CD4 repertoires of a handful of donors were compared, and about 5% of clonotypes were shared. Among donors, clonotype sharing was expected to be affected by sequencing depth. Relative to clonotypes present in all four donors, those not shared had lower generation probabilities.

The authors loaded roughly 200 ng DNA, 25,000 to 30,000 T cell genomes, into sorted-subset replicate PCRs. Libraries were prepared by immunoSEQ multiplex PCR; TCRdb keeps only in-frame clonotypes and omits some of them. This sample yields roughly 590,000 clones, of which about 95% are seen a single time; 0.1% to 0.11% belongs to the top ten. A word on this clone: Its antigen is not known.

Naive CD8 cells lacked CD45RO and underwent positive selection for CCR7, leaving out terminally differentiated effector memory CD45RA+ cells. Per the germline V gene, CDR1 is MDHEN and CDR2 is SYDVKM. V was cut by 5 bases and J by 0 bases, with 12 bases left in between. This CDR3 has 15 amino acids. J is TRBJ2-3 and V is TRBV28; D may be TRBD1 (5 bases). The receptor comes from a woman aged 25 to 45 in good health. The sample taken for sequencing was naive CD8+ T cells sorted from blood. Here the CDR3 reads CASSLRTLSTDTQYF. The CDR3 DNA follows: TGTGCCAGCAGTCTCCGGACACTTAGCACAGATACGCAGTATTTT.